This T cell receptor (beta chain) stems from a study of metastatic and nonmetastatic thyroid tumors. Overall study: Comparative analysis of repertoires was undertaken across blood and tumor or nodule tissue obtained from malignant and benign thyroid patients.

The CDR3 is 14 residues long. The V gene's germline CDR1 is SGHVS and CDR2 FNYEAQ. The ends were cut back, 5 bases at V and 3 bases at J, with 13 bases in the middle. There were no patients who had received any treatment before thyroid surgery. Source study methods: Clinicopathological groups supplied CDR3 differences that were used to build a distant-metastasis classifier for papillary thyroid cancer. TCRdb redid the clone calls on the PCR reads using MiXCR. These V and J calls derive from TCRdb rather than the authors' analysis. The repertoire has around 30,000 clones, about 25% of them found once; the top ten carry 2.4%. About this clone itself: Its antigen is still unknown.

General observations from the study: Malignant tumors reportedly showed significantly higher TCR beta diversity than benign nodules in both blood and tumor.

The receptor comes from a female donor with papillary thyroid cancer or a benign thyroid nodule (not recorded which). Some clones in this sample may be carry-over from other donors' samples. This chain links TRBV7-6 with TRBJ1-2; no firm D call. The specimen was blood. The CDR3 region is CASSRFASDYGYTF. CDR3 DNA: TGTGCCAGCAGCCGTTTTGCGTCCGACTATGGCTACACCTTC.